This T cell receptor beta chain was recorded in a study of neoadjuvant anti-PD-1 for oral cavity cancer. This clone came up once. V lost 6 bases and J lost 9; bases outside the gene matches: 14. The CDR3 runs 16 residues. Per the germline V gene, CDR1 is SNHLY and CDR2 is FYNNEI. Profiling relied on immunoSEQ multiplex PCR, and the TCRdb table lists in-frame clones only, not all of them. The sample contains some 22,000 clones, 20% to 30% of which appear only once. As to time point: after neoadjuvant nivolumab, at surgical resection. The V call is TRBV2, the J call TRBJ1-6; 7 positions match TRBD1. The sequencing here drew on tumor tissue, taken after nivolumab (anti-PD-1) treatment. The clonotype was recovered from a person between 40 and 85 years old with oral cavity squamous cell carcinoma. DNA for the CDR3: TGTGCCAGCAGCACCACCGTGACAGGGACTGGTTCACCCCTCCACTTT. Protein product: CASSTTVTGTGSPLHF. Full variable domain (outside the CDR3, taken from reference TRBV2 and TRBJ1-6): EPEVTQTPSHQVTQMGQEVILRCVPISNHLYFYWYRQILGQKVEFLVSFYNNEISEKSEIFDDQFSVERPDGSNFTLKIRSTKLEDSAMYFCASSTTVTGTGSPLHFGNGTRLTVT.